This entry features one T cell receptor (beta chain) sequence. The sample is drawn from a study of T cells in Graves' hyperthyroidism and ophthalmopathy. Using RNA transcripts as the source, TCR beta CDR3 regions were amplified. When the TCR CDR3 underwent first-round RT-PCR, the HTBI primer set was used. TCRdb ran MiXCR on the multiplex PCR reads and lists one entry per CDR3 protein. The sample shows about 570,000 distinct CDR3 sequences, approximately 44% of them seen only once. Germline V CDR1 and CDR2: SGHTA, FQGTGA. V lost 5 bases, J lost 0 bases, and 6 bases lay in between. The length of the CDR3 is 13 residues.

This receptor was identified in an adult woman with Graves' disease, either hyperthyroidism or ophthalmopathy (not recorded which). Sequencing was done on a sample of peripheral blood or thyroid tissue (not recorded which). V usage is TRBV7-3 and J usage is TRBJ2-3; D is unclear. CDR3 sequence reads: CASSPISTDTQYF. CDR3 DNA sequence: TGTGCCAGCAGCCCAATTAGCACAGATACGCAGTATTTT.